This T cell receptor (beta chain) comes out of a study of technical replicates of blood from a few donors. Only in-frame clones appear in the TCRdb table, and some are missing; sequencing was by immunoSEQ multiplex PCR. The sample includes about 69,000 clones, 75% to 90% of them seen just once. The CDR3 runs 18 residues. Sequenced material: PBMCs. This TCR was sampled from a human donor in good health. Some clones in this sample may be carry-over from other donors' samples. This rearrangement joins TRBV21-1 to TRBJ1-5; TRBD1 was called by the table and not checked on the DNA. TRBV21-1 is a pseudogene. The CDR3 sequence: CASSKEGDDRASNQPQHF. The DNA for the CDR3 is TGTGCCAGCAGCAAAGAAGGGGACGACAGGGCCTCCAATCAGCCCCAGCATTTT.